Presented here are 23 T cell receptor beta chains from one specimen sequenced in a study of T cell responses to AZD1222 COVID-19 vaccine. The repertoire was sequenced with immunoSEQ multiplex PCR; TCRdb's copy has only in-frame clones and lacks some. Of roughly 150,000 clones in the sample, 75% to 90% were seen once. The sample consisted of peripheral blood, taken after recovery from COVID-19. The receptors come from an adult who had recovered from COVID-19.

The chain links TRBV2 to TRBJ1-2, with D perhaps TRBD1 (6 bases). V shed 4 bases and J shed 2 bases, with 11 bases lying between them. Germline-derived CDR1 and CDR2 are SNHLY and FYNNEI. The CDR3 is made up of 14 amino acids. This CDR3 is CASSVVQGNYGYTF. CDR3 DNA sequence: TGTGCCAGCAGTGTAGTTCAGGGGAACTATGGCTACACCTTC.

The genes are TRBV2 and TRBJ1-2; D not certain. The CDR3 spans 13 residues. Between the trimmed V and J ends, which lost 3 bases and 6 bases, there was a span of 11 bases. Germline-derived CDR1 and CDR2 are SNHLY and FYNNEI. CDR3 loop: CASSESGRDGYTF. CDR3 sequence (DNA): TGTGCCAGCAGTGAGTCGGGTAGGGATGGCTACACCTTC.

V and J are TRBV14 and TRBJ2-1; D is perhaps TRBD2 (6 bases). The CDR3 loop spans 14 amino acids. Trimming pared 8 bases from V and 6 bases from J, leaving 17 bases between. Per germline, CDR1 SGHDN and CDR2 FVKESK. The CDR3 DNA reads TGTGCCAGCCGTCGTGGGGGGAGACCCAATGAGCAGTTCTTC. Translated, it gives CASRRGGRPNEQFF.

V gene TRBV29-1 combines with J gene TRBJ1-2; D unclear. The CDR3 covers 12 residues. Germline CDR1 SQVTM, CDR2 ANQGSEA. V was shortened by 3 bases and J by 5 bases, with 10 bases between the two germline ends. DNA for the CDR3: TGCAGCGTTGACCACCGATTATATGGCTACACCTTC. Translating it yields CSVDHRLYGYTF.

CDR3 loop: CASSIFGVVQENEQFF. The CDR3, as DNA: TGTGCCAGTAGTATATTCGGGGTTGTTCAGGAAAATGAGCAGTTCTTC. This chain links TRBV19 with TRBJ2-1, with D perhaps matching TRBD2 (5 bases). V was clipped by 2 bases and J by 7 bases, with 18 bases between them. Germline loops: CDR1 LNHDA, CDR2 SQIVND (reference sequence). This CDR3 contains 16 residues.

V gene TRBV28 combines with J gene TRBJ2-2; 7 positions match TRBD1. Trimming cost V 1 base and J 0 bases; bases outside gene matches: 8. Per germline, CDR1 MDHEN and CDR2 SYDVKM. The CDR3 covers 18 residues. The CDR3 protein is CASSLSWRGGANTGELFF. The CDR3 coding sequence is TGTGCCAGCAGTTTATCGTGGAGAGGGGGCGCGAACACCGGGGAGCTGTTTTTT.

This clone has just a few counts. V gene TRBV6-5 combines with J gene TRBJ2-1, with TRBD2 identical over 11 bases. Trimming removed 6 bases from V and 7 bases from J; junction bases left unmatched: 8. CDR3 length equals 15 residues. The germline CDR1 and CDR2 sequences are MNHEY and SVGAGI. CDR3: CASSPLAGGLNEQFF. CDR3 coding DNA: TGTGCCAGCAGCCCCTTAGCGGGGGGGCTTAATGAGCAGTTCTTC.

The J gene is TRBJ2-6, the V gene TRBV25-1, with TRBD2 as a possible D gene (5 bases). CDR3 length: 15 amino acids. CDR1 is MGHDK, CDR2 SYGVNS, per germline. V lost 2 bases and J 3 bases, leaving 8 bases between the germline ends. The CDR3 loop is CASSEPGVGANVLTF. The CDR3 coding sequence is TGTGCCAGCAGTGAACCCGGGGTTGGGGCCAACGTCCTGACTTTC.

CDR3 region: CARSGLAGFSSYNEQFF. The CDR3 DNA follows: TGTGCCAGATCGGGACTAGCGGGGTTTAGCTCCTACAATGAGCAGTTCTTC. V and J are TRBV25-1 and TRBJ2-1; 13 bases line up with TRBD2. The CDR3 runs 17 residues. The V gene end was trimmed by 9 bases and the J gene end by 0 bases; junction bases not matched to a gene: 8. Germline V lookup: CDR1 MGHDK, CDR2 SYGVNS.

This CDR3 is CASSLRTGGGDTQYF. In nucleotides, the CDR3 is TGTGCCAGCAGCTTAAGGACAGGTGGTGGCGATACGCAGTATTTT. The genes are TRBV11-2 and TRBJ2-3, with 7 positions matching TRBD1. CDR1 SGHAT and CDR2 FQNNGV come from the germline V gene. The V segment lost 2 bases and the J segment 6 bases; nucleotides outside the gene matches: 8. This CDR3 is built from 15 residues.

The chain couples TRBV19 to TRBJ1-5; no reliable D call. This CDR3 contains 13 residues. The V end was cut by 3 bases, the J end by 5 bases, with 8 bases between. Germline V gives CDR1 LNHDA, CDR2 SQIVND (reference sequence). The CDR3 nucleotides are TGTGCCAGTAGTATCGGGGAGTATCAGCCCCAGCATTTT. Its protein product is CASSIGEYQPQHF.

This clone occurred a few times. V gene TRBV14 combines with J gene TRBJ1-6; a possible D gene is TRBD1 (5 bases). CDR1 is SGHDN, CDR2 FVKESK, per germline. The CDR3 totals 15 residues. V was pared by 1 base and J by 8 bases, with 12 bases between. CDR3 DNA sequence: TGTGCCAGCAGCCAAGTCATATCGGGGGATTCACCCCTCCACTTT. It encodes CASSQVISGDSPLHF.

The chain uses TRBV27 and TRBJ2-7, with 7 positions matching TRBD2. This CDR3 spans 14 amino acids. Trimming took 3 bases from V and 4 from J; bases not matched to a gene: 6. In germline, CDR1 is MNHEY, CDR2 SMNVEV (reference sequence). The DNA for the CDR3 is TGTGCCAGCAGTTTTACAGCCGGGGGGTACGAGCAGTACTTC. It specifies CASSFTAGGYEQYF.

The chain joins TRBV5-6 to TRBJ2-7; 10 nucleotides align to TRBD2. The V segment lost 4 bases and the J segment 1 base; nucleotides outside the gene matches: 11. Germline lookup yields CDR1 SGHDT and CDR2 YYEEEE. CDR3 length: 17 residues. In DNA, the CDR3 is TGTGCCAGCAGCCCCGGGGAGCGGGAGGGGAAATCCTACGAGCAGTACTTC. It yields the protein CASSPGEREGKSYEQYF.

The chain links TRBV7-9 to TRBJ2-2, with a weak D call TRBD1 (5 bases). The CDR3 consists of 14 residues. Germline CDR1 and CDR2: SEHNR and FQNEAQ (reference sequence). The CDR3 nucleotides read TGTGCTTACGCGGACACCCCCTACACCGGGGAGCTGTTTTTT. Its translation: CAYADTPYTGELFF.

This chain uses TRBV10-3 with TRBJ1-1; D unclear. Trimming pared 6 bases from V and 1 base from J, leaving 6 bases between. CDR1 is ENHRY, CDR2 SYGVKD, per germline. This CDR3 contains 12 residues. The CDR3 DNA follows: TGTGCCATCAGACCCGCGAACACTGAAGCTTTCTTT. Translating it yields CAIRPANTEAFF.

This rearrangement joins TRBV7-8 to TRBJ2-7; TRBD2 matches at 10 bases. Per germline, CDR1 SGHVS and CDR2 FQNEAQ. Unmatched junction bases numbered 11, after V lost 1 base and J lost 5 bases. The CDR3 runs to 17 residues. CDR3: CASSLGAVTSGYDEQYF. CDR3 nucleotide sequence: TGTGCCAGCAGCTTAGGGGCAGTGACTAGCGGGTACGACGAGCAGTACTTC.

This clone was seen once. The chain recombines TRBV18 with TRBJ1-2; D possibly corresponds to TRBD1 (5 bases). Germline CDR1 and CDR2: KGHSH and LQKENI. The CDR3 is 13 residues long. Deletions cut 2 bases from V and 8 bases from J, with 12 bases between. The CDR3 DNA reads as TGTGCCAGCTCACCAAACGGGACCCGAGGCTACACCTTC. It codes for CASSPNGTRGYTF.

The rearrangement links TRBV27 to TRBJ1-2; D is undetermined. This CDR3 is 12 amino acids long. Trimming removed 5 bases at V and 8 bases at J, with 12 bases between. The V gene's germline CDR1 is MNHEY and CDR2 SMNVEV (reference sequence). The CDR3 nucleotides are TGTGCCAGCAGTCATCTATCTGAGGGCTACACCTTC. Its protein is CASSHLSEGYTF.

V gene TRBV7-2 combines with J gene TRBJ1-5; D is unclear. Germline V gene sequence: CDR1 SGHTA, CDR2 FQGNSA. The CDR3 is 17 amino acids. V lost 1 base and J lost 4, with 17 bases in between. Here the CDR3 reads CASSLGPSGVRNQPQHF. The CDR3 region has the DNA TGTGCCAGCAGCTTAGGACCCAGCGGGGTGCGGAATCAGCCCCAGCATTTT.

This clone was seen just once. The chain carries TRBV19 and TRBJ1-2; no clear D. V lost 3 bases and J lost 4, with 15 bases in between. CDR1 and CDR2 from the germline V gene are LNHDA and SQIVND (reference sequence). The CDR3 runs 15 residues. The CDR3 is CASSIPDKPPYGYTF. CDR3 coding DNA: TGTGCCAGTAGTATCCCGGATAAGCCGCCCTATGGCTACACCTTC.

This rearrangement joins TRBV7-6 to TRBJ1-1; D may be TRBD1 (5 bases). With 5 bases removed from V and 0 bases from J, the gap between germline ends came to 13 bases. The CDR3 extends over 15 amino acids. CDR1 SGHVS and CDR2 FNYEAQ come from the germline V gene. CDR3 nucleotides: TGTGCCAGCAGCCCCCTCGGGGGTTTGAACACTGAAGCTTTCTTT. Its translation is CASSPLGGLNTEAFF.

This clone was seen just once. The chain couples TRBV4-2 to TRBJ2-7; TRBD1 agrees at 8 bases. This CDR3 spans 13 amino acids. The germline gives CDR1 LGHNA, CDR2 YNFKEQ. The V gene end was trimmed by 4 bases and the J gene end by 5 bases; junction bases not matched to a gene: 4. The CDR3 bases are TGTGCCAGCAGCCGGACAGGGACGGACGAGCAGTACTTC. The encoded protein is CASSRTGTDEQYF.